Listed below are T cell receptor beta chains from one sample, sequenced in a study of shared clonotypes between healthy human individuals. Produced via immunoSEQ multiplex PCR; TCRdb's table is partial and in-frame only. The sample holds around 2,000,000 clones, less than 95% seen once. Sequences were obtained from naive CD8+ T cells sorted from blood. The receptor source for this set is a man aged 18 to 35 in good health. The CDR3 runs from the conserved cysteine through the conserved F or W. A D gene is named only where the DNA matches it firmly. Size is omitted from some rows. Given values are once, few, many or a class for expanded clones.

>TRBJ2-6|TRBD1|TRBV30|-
CAWDRAGANVLTF
TGTGCCTGGGACAGGGCTGGGGCCAACGTCCTGACTTTC
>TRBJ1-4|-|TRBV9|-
CASSGGSEEKLFF
TGTGCCAGCAGCGGGGGGTCTGAAGAAAAACTGTTTTTT
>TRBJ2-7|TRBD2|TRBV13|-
CASSLFAGVGEQYF
TGTGCCAGCAGCTTATTTGCGGGAGTAGGCGAGCAGTACTTC
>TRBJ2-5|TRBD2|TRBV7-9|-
CASSLAPGTSGPYQETQYF
TGTGCCAGCAGCTTAGCGCCCGGGACTAGCGGGCCGTACCAAGAGACCCAGTACTTC
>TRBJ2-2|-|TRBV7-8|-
CASSSTGNTGELFF
TGTGCCAGCAGCTCGACAGGGAACACCGGGGAGCTGTTTTTT
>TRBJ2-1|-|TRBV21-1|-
CASSKVHRTGPWAEQFF
TGTGCCAGCAGCAAAGTGCATAGGACAGGGCCGTGGGCTGAGCAGTTCTTC
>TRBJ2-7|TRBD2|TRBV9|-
CASPAHSGTSGSICEQYF
TGTGCCAGCCCTGCCCACAGTGGGACTAGCGGGAGTATTTGCGAGCAGTACTTC
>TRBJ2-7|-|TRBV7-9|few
CASSLAGPYEQYF
TGTGCCAGCAGCTTAGCGGGACCCTACGAGCAGTACTTC
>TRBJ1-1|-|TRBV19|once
CASSETSNTEAFF
TGTGCCAGTAGTGAAACGAGCAACACTGAAGCTTTCTTT
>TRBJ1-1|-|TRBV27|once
CASSLIMGAGNTEAFF
TGTGCCAGCAGTTTAATTATGGGGGCAGGGAACACTGAAGCTTTCTTT
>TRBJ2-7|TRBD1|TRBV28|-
CASSSTGTGTYEQYF
TGTGCCAGCAGTTCCACCGGGACAGGCACCTACGAGCAGTACTTC
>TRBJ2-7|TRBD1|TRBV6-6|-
CASSSTGGSSYEQYF
TGTGCCAGCAGTTCCACAGGGGGCTCTTCCTACGAGCAGTACTTC
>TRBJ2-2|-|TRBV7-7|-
CASSPLSAPSNTGELFF
TGTGCTAGCAGCCCTCTAAGCGCCCCATCGAACACCGGGGAGCTGTTTTTT
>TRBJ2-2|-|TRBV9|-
CASSRNTGELFF
TGTGCCAGCAGCAGGAACACCGGGGAGCTGTTTTTT
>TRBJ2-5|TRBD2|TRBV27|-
CASSPGLAGGPYQETQYF
TGTGCCAGCAGCCCGGGACTAGCGGGGGGGCCCTACCAAGAGACCCAGTACTTC
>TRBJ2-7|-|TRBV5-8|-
CASSLEFRGWEQYF
TGTGCCAGCAGCTTGGAATTTCGGGGCTGGGAGCAGTACTTC
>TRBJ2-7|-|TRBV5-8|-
CASSPTVEFYEQYF
TGTGCCAGCAGCCCGACAGTAGAATTTTACGAGCAGTACTTC
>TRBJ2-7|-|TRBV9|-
CASSVDDSTSYEQYF
TGTGCCAGCAGCGTAGACGACAGTACTTCCTACGAGCAGTACTTC
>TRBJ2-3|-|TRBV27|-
CASSLLNTDTQYF
TGTGCCAGCAGTTTGCTGAACACAGATACGCAGTATTTT
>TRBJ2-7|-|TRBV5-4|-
CASSMDGYEQYF
TGTGCCAGCAGCATGGACGGCTACGAGCAGTACTTC
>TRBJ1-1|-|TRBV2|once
CAIPSGEYTEAFF
TGTGCCATCCCCTCGGGGGAGTACACTGAAGCTTTCTTT
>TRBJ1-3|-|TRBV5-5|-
CASSLARSGNTIYF
TGTGCCAGCAGCTTGGCGCGCTCTGGAAACACCATATATTTT
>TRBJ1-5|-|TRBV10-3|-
CAIGTLNQPQHF
TGTGCCATCGGGACACTTAATCAGCCCCAGCATTTT
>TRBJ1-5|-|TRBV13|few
CASSLGKGQPQHF
TGTGCCAGCAGCTTAGGTAAGGGTCAGCCCCAGCATTTT
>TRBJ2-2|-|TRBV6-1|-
CVLLGGGTGELFF
TGTGTACTTCTGGGGGGAGGCACCGGGGAGCTGTTTTTT
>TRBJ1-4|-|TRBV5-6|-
CASSFGTLSEKLFF
TGTGCCAGCAGCTTCGGGACCCTGAGTGAAAAACTGTTTTTT
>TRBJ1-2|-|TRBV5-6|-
CASSLDGSLFQHGYTF
TGTGCCAGCAGCTTGGACGGATCCCTTTTTCAGCATGGCTACACCTTC
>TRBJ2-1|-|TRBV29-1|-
CSVGGSEPYNEQFF
TGCAGCGTGGGCGGGTCGGAGCCCTACAATGAGCAGTTCTTC
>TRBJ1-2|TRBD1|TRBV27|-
CASSPDRATNYGYTF
TGTGCCAGCAGTCCGGACAGGGCAACTAACTATGGCTACACCTTC
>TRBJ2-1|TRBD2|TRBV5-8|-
CASSLLAGGPQNEQFF
TGTGCCAGCAGCTTGCTGGCGGGAGGGCCGCAGAATGAGCAGTTCTTC
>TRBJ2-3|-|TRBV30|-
CAWSPLGTGTDTQYF
TGTGCCTGGAGTCCTCTCGGGACTGGCACAGATACGCAGTATTTT
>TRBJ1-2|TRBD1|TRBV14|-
CASSQQGEFGGYTF
TGTGCCAGCAGCCAACAGGGGGAGTTCGGTGGCTACACCTTC
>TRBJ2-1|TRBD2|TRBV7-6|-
CASSLGGRAPYNEQFF
TGTGCCAGCAGCTTAGGCGGGAGGGCCCCCTACAATGAGCAGTTCTTC
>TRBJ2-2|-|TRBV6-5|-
CASSLRLGVVGELFF
TGTGCCAGCAGTTTGCGACTGGGGGTGGTCGGGGAGCTGTTTTTT
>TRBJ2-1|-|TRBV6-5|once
CASSYSGSSLRDEQFF
TGTGCCAGCAGTTACTCGGGATCTTCTTTAAGGGATGAGCAGTTCTTC
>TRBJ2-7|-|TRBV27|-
CASSLKSPYEQYF
TGTGCCAGCAGTTTAAAATCTCCGTACGAGCAGTACTTC
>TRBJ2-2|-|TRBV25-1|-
CASSPQNTGELFF
TGTGCCAGCAGTCCACAGAACACCGGGGAGCTGTTTTTT
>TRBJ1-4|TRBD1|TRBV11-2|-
CASSHRLGQGDEKLFF
TGTGCCAGCAGTCATCGACTGGGACAGGGTGATGAAAAACTGTTTTTT
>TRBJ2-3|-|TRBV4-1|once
CASSLQGARTDTQYF
TGCGCCAGCAGCCTACAGGGAGCGCGCACAGATACGCAGTATTTT
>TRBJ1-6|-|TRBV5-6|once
CASSSYGGSYNSPLHF
TGTGCCAGCAGCTCGTACGGGGGTTCCTATAATTCACCCCTCCACTTT
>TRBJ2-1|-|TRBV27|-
CASSLSSGGLYNEQFF
TGTGCCAGCAGTTTATCGAGTGGCGGGCTGTACAATGAGCAGTTCTTC
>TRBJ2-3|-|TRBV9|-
CASSLSGSGTTDTQYF
TGTGCCAGCAGCCTCTCGGGTAGCGGTACCACAGATACGCAGTATTTT
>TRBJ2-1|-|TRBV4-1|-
CASSQSTHSSYNEQFF
TGCGCCAGCAGCCAATCGACTCATAGCTCCTACAATGAGCAGTTCTTC